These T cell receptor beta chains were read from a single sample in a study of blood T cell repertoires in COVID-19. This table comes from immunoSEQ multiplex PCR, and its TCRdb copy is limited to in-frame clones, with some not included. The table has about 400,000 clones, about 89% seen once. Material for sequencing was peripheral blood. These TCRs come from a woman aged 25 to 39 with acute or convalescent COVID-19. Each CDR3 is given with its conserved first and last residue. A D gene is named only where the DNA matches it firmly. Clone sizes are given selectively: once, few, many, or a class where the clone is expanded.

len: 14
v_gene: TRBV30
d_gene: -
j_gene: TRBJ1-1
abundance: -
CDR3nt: TGTGCCTGGAGTCGGGGAGGGAGTGGTACTGAAGCTTTCTTT
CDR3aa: CAWSRGGSGTEAFF

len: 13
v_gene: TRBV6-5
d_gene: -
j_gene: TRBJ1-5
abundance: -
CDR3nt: TGTGCCAGCAGTCCTACAGGGAATCAGCCCCAGCATTTT
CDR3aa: CASSPTGNQPQHF

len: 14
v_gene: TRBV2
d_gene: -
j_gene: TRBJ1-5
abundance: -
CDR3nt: TGTGCCAGCAGTGTTCAGGGAAGCAATCAGCCCCAGCATTTT
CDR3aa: CASSVQGSNQPQHF

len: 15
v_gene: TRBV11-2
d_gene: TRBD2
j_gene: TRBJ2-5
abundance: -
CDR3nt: TGTGCCAGCAGACTTAGCGGGGTGGGGGGAGAGACCCAGTACTTC
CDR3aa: CASRLSGVGGETQYF

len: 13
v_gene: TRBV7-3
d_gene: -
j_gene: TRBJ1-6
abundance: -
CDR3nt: TGTGCCAGCAGCTTAAATCCGGGATCACCCCTCCACTTT
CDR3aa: CASSLNPGSPLHF

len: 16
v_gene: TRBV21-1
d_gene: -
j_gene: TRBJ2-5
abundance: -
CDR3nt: TGTGCCAGCAGCAAACCTGGGACTTTTGTAGGAGAGACCCAGTACTTC
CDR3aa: CASSKPGTFVGETQYF

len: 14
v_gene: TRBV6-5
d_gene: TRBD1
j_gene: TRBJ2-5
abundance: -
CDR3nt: TGTGCCAGCAGCCACCCGACAGGGGGCGAGACCCAGTACTTC
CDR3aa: CASSHPTGGETQYF

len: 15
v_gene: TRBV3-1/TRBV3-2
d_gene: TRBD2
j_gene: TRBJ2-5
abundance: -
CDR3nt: TGTGCCAGCAGCCGGGGGTTGGGACTAGGAGAGACCCAGTACTTC
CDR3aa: CASSRGLGLGETQYF

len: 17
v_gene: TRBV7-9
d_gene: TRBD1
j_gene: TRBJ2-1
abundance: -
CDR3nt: TGTGCCAGCAGCTTGCAAACCGGGACAGTCTTTCTAAATGAGCAGTTCTTC
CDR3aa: CASSLQTGTVFLNEQFF

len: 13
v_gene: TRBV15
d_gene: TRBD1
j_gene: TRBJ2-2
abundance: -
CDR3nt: TGTGCCACCGCGGGGACAGGATCAGGGGAGCTGTTTTTT
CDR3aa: CATAGTGSGELFF

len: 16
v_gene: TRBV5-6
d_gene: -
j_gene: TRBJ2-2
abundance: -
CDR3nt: TGTGCCAGCAGCTTGGCCGATGGGGGGGCCGCCGGGGAGCTGTTTTTT
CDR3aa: CASSLADGGAAGELFF

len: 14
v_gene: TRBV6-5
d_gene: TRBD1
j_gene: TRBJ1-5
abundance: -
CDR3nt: TGTGCCAGCAGTAGTACAGGGGGCGGGCAGCCCCAGCATTTT
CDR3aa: CASSSTGGGQPQHF

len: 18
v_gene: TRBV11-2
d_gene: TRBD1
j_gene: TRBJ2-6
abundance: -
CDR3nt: TGTGCCAGCAGCCCGCTGACAGGGGGCGGATCTGGGGCCAACGTCCTGACTTTC
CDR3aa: CASSPLTGGGSGANVLTF

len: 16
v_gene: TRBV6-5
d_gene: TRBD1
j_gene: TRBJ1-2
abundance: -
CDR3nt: TGTGCCAGCAGTTACTCCGGACAGGGGGGTTGGTATGGCTACACCTTC
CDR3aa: CASSYSGQGGWYGYTF

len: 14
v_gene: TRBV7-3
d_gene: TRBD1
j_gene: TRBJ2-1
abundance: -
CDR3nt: TGTGCCAGCAGCTTATTTTTTGGGACAGATGAGCAGTTCTTC
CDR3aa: CASSLFFGTDEQFF

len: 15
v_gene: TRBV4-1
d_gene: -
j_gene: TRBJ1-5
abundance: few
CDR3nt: TGCGCCAGCAGCCAAGTATCGGGGGGAAGTCAGCCCCAGCATTTT
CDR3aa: CASSQVSGGSQPQHF

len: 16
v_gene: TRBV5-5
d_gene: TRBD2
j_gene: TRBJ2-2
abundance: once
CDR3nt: TGTGCCAGCAGCCCCTGGCTAGCGGGGAACACCGGGGAGCTGTTTTTT
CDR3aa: CASSPWLAGNTGELFF

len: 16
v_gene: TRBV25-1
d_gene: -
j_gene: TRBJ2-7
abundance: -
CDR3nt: TGTGCCAGCAGTGGGAGCGGTGTGGGGAACAACTACGAGCAGTACTTC
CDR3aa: CASSGSGVGNNYEQYF

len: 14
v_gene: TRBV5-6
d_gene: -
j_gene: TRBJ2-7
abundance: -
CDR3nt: TGTGCCAGCAGCTCTGCGAGCGGACTTTACGAGCAGTACTTC
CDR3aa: CASSSASGLYEQYF

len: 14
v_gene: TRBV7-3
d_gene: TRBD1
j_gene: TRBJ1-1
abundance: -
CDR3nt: TGTGCCAGCAGCTTGACAGGGTCGGACACTGAAGCTTTCTTT
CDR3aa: CASSLTGSDTEAFF

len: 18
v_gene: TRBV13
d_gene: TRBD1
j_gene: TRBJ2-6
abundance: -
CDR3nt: TGTGCCAGCAGCTTGGGGACAGGCGCCCTCTCTGGGGCCAACGTCCTGACTTTC
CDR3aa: CASSLGTGALSGANVLTF

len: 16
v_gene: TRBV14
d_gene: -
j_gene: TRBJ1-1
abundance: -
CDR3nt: TGTGCCAGCAGCCGCCTGTACGGGGGGCGGAACACTGAAGCTTTCTTT
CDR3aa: CASSRLYGGRNTEAFF

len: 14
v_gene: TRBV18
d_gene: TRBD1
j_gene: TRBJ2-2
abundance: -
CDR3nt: TGTGCCAGCTCACTACAGGGGGCTGCCGGGGAGCTGTTTTTT
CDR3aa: CASSLQGAAGELFF

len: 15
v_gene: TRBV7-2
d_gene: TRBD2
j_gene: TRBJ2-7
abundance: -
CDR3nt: TGTGCCAGCAGCTTATTCCTAGCGGGGACCTACGAGCAGTACTTC
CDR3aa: CASSLFLAGTYEQYF

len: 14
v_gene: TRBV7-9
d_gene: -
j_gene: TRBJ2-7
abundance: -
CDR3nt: TGTGCCAGCAGCCAGAGCGGATTCGACTACGAGCAGTACTTC
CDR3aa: CASSQSGFDYEQYF

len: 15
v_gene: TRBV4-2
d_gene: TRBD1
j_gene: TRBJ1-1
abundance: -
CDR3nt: TGTGCCAGCAGCCGACCGGGACAGGGGAACACTGAAGCTTTCTTT
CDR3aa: CASSRPGQGNTEAFF

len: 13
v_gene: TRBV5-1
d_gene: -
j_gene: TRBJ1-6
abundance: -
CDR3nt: TGCGCCAGCAGCTTGGAGCAGGGTGGATCCCTCCACTTT
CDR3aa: CASSLEQGGSLHF

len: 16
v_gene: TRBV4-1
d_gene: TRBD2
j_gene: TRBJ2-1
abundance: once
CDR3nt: TGCGCCAGCAGCCGCTACGGGGGGTCCTCCTACAATGAGCAGTTCTTC
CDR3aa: CASSRYGGSSYNEQFF

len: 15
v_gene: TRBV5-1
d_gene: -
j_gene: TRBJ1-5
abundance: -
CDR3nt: TGCGCCAGCAGCTTGGACGGGAGAGGCAATCAGCCCCAGCATTTT
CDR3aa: CASSLDGRGNQPQHF

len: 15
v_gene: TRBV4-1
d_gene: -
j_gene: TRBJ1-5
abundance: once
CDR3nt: TGCGCCAGCAGCCGGACGGGAGATAGCAATCAGCCCCAGCATTTT
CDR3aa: CASSRTGDSNQPQHF

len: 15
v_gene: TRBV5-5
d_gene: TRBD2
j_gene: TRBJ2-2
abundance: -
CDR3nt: TGTGCCAGCAGCTTCCCGGCGGGGGTAGCCGGGGAGCTGTTTTTT
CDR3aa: CASSFPAGVAGELFF

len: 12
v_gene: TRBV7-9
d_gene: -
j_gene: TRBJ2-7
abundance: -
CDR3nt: TGTGCCAGCAGCCTCGGGAGCGGCGAGCAGTACTTC
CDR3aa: CASSLGSGEQYF

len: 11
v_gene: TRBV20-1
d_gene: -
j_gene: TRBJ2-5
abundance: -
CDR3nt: TGCAGTGCTAGAGCTTCAGAGACCCAGTACTTC
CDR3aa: CSARASETQYF

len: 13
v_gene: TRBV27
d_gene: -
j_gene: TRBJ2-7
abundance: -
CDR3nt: TGTGCCAGCAGTTTTTTGGCCGATTACGAGCAGTACTTC
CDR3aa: CASSFLADYEQYF

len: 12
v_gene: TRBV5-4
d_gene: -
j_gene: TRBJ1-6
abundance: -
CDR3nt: TGTGCCAGCAGCCTGGGACAATCACCCCTCCACTTT
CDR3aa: CASSLGQSPLHF

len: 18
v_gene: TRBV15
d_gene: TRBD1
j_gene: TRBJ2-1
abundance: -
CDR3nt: TGTGCCACCAGCCCGGGGTTTGGTCCAGGGGGCATCTACAATGAGCAGTTCTTC
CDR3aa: CATSPGFGPGGIYNEQFF

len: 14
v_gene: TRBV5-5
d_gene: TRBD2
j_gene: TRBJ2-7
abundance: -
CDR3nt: TGTGCCAGCAGCCTAACTAGCGGGGACTACGAGCAGTACTTC
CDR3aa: CASSLTSGDYEQYF

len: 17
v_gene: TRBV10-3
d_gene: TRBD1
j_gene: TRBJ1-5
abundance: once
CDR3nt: TGTGCCATCAGTGAGTCGGGACAGAAAACCGGCTTCCAGCCCCAGCATTTT
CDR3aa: CAISESGQKTGFQPQHF

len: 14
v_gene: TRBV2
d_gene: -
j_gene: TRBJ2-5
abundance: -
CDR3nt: TGTGCCAGCAGTGAACGTCCCGAGATGGTGACCCAGTACTTC
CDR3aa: CASSERPEMVTQYF

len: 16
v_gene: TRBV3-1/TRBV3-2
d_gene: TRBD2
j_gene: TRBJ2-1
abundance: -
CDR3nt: TGTGCCAGCAGCCAATATGGGCTAGCGGGGGGGGGTGAGCAGTTCTTC
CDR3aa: CASSQYGLAGGGEQFF

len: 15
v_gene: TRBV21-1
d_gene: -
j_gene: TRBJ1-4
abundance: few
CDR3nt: TGTGCCAGCAGCAACTGGCGAGAGGGAAATGAAAAACTGTTTTTT
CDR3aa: CASSNWREGNEKLFF

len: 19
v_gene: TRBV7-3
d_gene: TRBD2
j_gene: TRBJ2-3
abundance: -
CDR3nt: TGTGCCAGCAGCCACCTGGGACTAGCGGGGGGCCTGGGACAAGATACGCAGTATTTT
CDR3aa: CASSHLGLAGGLGQDTQYF

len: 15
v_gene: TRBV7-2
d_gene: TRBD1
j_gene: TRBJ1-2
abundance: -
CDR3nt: TGTGCCAGCAGCGGGGTGGGACAGGGTGGCTATGGCTACACCTTC
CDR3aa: CASSGVGQGGYGYTF

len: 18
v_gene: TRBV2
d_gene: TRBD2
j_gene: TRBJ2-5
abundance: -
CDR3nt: TGTGCCAGCAACGTCGGGACTAGCGGGGTTGGTTTGTTGGAGACCCAGTACTTC
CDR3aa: CASNVGTSGVGLLETQYF

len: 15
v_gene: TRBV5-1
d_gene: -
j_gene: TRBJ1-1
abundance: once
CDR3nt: TGCGCCAGCAGCTTGGGGCCCAAACTGAACACTGAAGCTTTCTTT
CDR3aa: CASSLGPKLNTEAFF

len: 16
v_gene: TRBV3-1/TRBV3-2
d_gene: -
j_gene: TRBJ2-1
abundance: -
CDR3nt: TGTGCCAGCAGCCGGCGGGATGGCGGGGCTTACAATGAGCAGTTCTTC
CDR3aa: CASSRRDGGAYNEQFF